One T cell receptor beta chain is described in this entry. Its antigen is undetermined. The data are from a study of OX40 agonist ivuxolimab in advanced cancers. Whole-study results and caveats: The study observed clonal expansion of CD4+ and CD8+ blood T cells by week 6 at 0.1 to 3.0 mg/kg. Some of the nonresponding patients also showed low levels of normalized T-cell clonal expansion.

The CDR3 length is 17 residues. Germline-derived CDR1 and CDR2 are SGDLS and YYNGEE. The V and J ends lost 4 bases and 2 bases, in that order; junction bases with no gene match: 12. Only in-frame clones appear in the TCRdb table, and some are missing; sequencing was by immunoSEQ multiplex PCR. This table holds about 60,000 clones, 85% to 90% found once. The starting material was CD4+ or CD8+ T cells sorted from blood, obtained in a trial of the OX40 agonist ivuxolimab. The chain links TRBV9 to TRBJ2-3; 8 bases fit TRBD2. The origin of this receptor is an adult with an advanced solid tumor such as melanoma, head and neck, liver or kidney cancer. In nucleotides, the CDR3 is TGTGCCAGCAGCCGTTCTTTATCGGGAGGGGACACAGATACGCAGTATTTT. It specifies CASSRSLSGGDTDTQYF.